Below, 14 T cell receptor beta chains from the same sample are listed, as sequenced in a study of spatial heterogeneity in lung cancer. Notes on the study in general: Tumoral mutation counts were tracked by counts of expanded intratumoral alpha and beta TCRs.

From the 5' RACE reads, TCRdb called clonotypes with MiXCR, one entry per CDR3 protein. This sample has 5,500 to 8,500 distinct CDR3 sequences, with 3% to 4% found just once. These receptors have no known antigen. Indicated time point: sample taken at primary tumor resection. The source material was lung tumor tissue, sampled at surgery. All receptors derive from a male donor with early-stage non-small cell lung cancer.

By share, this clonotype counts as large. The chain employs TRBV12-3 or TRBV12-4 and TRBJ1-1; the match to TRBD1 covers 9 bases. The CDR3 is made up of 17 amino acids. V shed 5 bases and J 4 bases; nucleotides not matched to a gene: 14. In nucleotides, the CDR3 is TGTGCCAGCAGTCACTCGGGACAGGGACGTAGAGGCACTGAAGCTTTCTTT. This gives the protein CASSHSGQGRRGTEAFF.

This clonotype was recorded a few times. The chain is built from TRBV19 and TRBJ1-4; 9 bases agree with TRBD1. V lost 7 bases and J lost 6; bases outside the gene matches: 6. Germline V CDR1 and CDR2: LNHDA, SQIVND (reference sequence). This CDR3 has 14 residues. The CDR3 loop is CASTTGTGYEKLFF. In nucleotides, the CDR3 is TGTGCCAGTACCACCGGGACAGGGTATGAAAAACTGTTTTTT.

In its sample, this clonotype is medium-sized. The CDR3 here is CASSLLAGYEQYF. CDR3 sequence (DNA): TGTGCCAGCAGTTTACTAGCGGGGTACGAGCAGTACTTC. V is TRBV27 and J is TRBJ2-7; 9 nucleotides align to TRBD2. The CDR3 runs 13 residues. V was clipped by 2 bases and J by 4 bases; unmatched bases: 0. Looked up from germline, CDR1 is MNHEY and CDR2 is SMNVEV (reference sequence).

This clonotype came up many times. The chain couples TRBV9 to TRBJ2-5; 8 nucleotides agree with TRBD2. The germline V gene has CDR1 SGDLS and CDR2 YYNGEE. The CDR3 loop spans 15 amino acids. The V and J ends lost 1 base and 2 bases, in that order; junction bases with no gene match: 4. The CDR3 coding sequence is TGTGCCAGCAGCGTACGGCCTAGCGGGCAAGAGACCCAGTACTTC. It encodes CASSVRPSGQETQYF.

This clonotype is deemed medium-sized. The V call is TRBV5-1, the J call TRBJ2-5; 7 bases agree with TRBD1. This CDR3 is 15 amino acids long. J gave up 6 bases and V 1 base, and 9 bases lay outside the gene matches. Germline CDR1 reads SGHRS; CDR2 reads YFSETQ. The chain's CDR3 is CASSLTGDTGKTQYF. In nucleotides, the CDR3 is TGCGCCAGCAGCTTGACAGGGGACACCGGAAAGACCCAGTACTTC.

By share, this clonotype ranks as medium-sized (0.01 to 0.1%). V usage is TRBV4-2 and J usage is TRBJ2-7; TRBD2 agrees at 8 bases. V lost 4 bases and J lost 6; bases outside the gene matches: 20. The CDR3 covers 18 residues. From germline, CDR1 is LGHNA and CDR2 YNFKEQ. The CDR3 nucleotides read TGTGCCAGCAGCCTTGGACTAGTCAGATCGGGGGGGGGTCTCGAGCAGTACTTC. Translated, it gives CASSLGLVRSGGGLEQYF.

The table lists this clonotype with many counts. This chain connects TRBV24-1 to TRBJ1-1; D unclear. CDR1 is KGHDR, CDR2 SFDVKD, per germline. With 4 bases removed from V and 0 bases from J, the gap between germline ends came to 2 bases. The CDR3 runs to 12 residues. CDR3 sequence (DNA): TGTGCCACCAGTGACTTGAACACTGAAGCTTTCTTT. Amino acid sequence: CATSDLNTEAFF.

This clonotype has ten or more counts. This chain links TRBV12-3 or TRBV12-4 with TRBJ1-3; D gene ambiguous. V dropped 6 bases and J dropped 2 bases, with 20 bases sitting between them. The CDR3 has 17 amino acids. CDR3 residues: CASSLFLRGLAGNTIYF. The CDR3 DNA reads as TGTGCCAGCAGCTTATTTCTACGCGGACTTGCTGGAAACACCATATATTTT.

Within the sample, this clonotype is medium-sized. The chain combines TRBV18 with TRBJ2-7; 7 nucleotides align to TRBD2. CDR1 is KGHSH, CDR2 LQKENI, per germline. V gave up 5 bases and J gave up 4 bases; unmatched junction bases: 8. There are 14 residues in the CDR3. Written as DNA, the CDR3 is TGTGCCAGCTCAATAAGCGGGAATAGGTACGAGCAGTACTTC. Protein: CASSISGNRYEQYF.

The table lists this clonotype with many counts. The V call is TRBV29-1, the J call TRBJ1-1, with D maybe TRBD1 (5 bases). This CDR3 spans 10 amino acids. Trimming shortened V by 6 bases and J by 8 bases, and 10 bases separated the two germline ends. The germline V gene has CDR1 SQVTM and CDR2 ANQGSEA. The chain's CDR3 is CSVGLMEAFF. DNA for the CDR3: TGCAGCGTGGGGCTAATGGAAGCTTTCTTT.

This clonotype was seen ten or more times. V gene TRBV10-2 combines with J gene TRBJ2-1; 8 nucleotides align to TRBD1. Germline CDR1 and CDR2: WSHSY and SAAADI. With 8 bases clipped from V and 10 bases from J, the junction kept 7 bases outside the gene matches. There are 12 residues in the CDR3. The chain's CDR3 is CASGQGGREQFF. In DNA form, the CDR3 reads TGCGCCAGCGGACAGGGAGGACGGGAGCAGTTCTTC.

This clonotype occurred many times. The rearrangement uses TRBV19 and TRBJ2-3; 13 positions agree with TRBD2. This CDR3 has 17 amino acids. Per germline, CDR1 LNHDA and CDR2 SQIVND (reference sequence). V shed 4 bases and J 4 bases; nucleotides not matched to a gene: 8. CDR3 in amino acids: CASSRTSGGHPADTQYF. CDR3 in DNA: TGTGCCAGTAGTAGGACTAGCGGGGGCCATCCGGCAGATACGCAGTATTTT.

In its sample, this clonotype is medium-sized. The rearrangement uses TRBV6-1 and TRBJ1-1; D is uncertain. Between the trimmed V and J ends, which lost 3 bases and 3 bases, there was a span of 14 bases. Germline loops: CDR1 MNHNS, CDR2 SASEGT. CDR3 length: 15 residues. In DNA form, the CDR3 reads TGTGCCAGCAGTGAGGATGGGCAGCGGGACACTGAAGCTTTCTTT. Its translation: CASSEDGQRDTEAFF.

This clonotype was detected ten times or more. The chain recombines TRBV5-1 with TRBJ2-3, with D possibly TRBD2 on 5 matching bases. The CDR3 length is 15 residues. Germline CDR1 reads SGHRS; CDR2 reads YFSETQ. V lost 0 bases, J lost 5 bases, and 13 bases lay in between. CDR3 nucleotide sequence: TGCGCCAGCAGCTTGGAGGCTAGCTCAAGAGATACGCAGTATTTT. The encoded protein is CASSLEASSRDTQYF.